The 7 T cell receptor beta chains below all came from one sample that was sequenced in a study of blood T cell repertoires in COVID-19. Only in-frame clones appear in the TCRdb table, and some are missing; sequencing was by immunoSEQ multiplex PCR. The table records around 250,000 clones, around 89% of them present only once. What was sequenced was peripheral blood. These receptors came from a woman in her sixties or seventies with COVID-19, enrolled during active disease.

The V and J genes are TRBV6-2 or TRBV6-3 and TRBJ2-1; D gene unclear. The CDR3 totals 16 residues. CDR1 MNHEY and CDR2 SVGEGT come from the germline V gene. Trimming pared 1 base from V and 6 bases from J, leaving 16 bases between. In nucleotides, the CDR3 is TGTGCCAGCAGTTACTACGACGGCCCGCCAGGCAATGAGCAGTTCTTC. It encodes CASSYYDGPPGNEQFF.

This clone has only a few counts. In nucleotides, the CDR3 is TGTGCCAGCAGGGGGCCTACCATGGAAGCTTTCTTT. Translated: CASRGPTMEAFF. The rearrangement joins TRBV12-3 or TRBV12-4 to TRBJ1-1, with a tentative D call TRBD1 (5 bases). V lost 6 bases to trimming and J lost 8 bases, with 13 bases between them. The CDR3 spans 12 residues.

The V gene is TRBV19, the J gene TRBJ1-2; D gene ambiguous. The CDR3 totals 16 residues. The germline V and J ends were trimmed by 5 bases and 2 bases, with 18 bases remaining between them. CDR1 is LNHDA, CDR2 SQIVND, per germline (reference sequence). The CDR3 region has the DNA TGTGCCAGTAGTCTGGGAGCACAGCATCAGAACTATGGCTACACCTTC. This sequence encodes CASSLGAQHQNYGYTF. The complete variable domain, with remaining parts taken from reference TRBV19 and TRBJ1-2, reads DGGITQSPKYLFRKEGQNVTLSCEQNLNHDAMYWYRQDPGQGLRLIYYSQIVNDFQKGDIAEGYSVSREKKESFPLTVTSAQKNPTAFYLCASSLGAQHQNYGYTFGSGTRLTVV.

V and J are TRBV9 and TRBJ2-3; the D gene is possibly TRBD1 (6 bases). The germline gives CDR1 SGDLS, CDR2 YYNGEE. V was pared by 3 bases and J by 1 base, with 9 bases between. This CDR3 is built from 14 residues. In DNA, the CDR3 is TGTGCCAGCAGCGGTCCAGGGGGCACAGATACGCAGTATTTT. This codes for CASSGPGGTDTQYF.

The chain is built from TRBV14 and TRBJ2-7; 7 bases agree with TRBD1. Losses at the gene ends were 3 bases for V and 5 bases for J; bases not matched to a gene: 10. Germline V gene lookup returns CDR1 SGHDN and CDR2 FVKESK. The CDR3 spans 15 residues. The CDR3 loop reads CASSQVPGQHHEQYF. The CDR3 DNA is TGTGCCAGCAGCCAGGTACCGGGACAGCACCACGAGCAGTACTTC.

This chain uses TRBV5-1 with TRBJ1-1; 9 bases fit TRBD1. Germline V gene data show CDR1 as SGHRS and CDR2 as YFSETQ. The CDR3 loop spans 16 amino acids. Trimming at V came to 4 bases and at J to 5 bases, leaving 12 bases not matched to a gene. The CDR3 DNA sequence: TGCGCCAGCAGCAGGGGAAGTGGGACAGGGAGGACTGAAGCTTTCTTT. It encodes CASSRGSGTGRTEAFF.

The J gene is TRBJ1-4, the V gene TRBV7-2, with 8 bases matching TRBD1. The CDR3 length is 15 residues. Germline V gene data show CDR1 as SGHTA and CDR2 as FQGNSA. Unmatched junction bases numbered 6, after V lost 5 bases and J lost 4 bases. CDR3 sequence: CASSPRTGFNEKLFF. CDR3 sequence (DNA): TGTGCCAGCAGCCCCCGGACAGGGTTTAATGAAAAACTGTTTTTT. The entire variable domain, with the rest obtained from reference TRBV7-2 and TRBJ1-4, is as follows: GAGVSQSPSNKVTEKGKDVELRCDPISGHTALYWYRQSLGQGLEFLIYFQGNSAPDKSGLPSDRFSAERTGGSVSTLTIQRTQQEDSAVYLCASSPRTGFNEKLFFGSGTQLSVL.